This T cell receptor beta chain was sequenced for a study of regulatory T cells. With regard to this clone: Its antigen is as yet unknown.

Amplification used 52 TRBV primers and 13 TRBJ primers. The method was immunoSEQ multiplex PCR; TCRdb's version includes in-frame clones alone and lacks a portion of them. The sample contains 30,000 to 40,000 clones, over 90% of which appear only once. A couple of CD3G-deficient patients had more severe autoimmunity; all had some. Patients, 2 to 39 years old, had expanded memory T-cell proportions. Regulatory (CD25-high CD127-low) and conventional (CD25-low CD127-high) CD4+ T cells were sorted separately. Notes on the study in general: In patients, unique TRB V-J pairs were restricted and V/J usage skewed, especially in Tregs. In CD3G-deficient patients, conventional CD4+ T cells were enriched for hydrophobic CDR3 residues at positions 6 and 7.

CDR3 length: 16 amino acids. CDR1 is MDHEN, CDR2 SYDVKM, per germline. The ends were cut back, 5 bases at V and 0 bases at J, with 14 bases in the middle. Sequenced input: conventional CD4+ T cells sorted from blood. This TCR was sampled from a child aged 2-15 years with CD3G deficiency. The J gene is TRBJ1-5, the V gene TRBV28; D unresolved. CDR3 amino acids: CASSPGGRDSNQPQHF. The CDR3 DNA is TGTGCCAGCAGTCCAGGTGGCAGAGATAGCAATCAGCCCCAGCATTTT.